This TCR beta chain was captured by sequencing in a study of T cell responses to AZD1222 COVID-19 vaccine. General study results and limits: Clonal diversity may have been underestimated, and the donors were mostly white British, with more females than males. Sampling that yielded the repertoires occurred only after the peak T cell response. At 160-218 and 743-854, vaccine-associated CD4 TCRs were dominant, and they spanned spike.

Libraries were prepared by immunoSEQ multiplex PCR; TCRdb keeps only in-frame clonotypes and omits some of them. The table records over 130,000 clones, 80% to 95% of them present only once. This clone was seen a single time. Its antigen is not identified. CDR3 length: 13 amino acids. Looked up from germline, CDR1 is SGHTA and CDR2 is FQGNSA. Trimming took 1 base from V and 5 from J, leaving 6 bases between them. This clonotype was obtained from an adult who received the AZD1222 COVID-19 vaccine. Here the sequenced sample was peripheral blood, taken 28 days after the second AZD1222 dose. This chain connects TRBV7-2 to TRBJ1-3; no definite D call. CDR3 coding DNA: TGTGCCAGCAGCTTAGAAGAAAGAAACACCATATATTTT. Protein: CASSLEERNTIYF.